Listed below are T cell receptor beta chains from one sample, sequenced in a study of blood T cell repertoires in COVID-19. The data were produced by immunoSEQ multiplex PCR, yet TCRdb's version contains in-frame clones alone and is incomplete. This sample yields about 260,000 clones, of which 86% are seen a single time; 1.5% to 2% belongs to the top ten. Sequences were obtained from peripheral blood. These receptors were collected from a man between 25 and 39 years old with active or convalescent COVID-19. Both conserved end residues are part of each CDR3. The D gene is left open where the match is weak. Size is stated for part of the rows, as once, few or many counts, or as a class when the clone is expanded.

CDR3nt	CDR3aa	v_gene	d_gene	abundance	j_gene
TGTGCCAGCAGCTTGTTAGAAGGACAGGGGGACTCCTACGAGCAGTACTTC	CASSLLEGQGDSYEQYF	TRBV5-4	TRBD1	-	TRBJ2-7
TGTGCCGGCGGGGGGTCTATGGATGAGCAGTTCTTC	CAGGGSMDEQFF	TRBV2	TRBD2	-	TRBJ2-1
TGTGCCAGTAGTATCCTTCACAGGGACGAATACAATGAGCAGTTCTTC	CASSILHRDEYNEQFF	TRBV19	-	-	TRBJ2-1
TGTGCCAGCAGTGACGTCGGGGTCGAAGCGGAGACCCAGTACTTC	CASSDVGVEAETQYF	TRBV6-4	-	-	TRBJ2-5
TGCAGCGTTACTTCAGCGGGGGGTGGTGAGCAGTTCTTC	CSVTSAGGGEQFF	TRBV29-1	TRBD2	-	TRBJ2-1
TGTGCCTGGAGGGAGACAGGGGGCGGCGAGCAGTACTTC	CAWRETGGGEQYF	TRBV30	TRBD1	-	TRBJ2-7
TGTGCCAGCAGCTTAGATAGCGGGGGGTACCAAGAGACCCAGTACTTC	CASSLDSGGYQETQYF	TRBV11-2	TRBD2	-	TRBJ2-5
TGTGCCAGCAGTTTAGCGGGGACCTACGAGCAGTACTTC	CASSLAGTYEQYF	TRBV27	-	-	TRBJ2-7
TGCAGCGTTGGGCATACCTACGAGCAGTACTTC	CSVGHTYEQYF	TRBV29-1	-	-	TRBJ2-7
TGTGCCAGCAGCGGAGGGACTAGCGGGGCCTGGGAGACCCAGTACTTC	CASSGGTSGAWETQYF	TRBV9	TRBD2	-	TRBJ2-5
TGTGCCAGCAGCCTAAATTACGAGCAGTACTTC	CASSLNYEQYF	TRBV3-1/TRBV3-2	-	-	TRBJ2-7
TGTGCCAGCAGCTTAGGCGGGAAAGAAAAACTGTTTTTT	CASSLGGKEKLFF	TRBV7-9	-	-	TRBJ1-4
TGTGCCAGCAGCGTAGCACCGGAGGGCAATCAGCCCCAGCATTTT	CASSVAPEGNQPQHF	TRBV9	-	once	TRBJ1-5
TGTGCCAGCAGTTTGGGGAGGAGGGGTGAGAACACTGAAGCTTTCTTT	CASSLGRRGENTEAFF	TRBV27	-	-	TRBJ1-1
TGTGCCAGCAGTGCTCATGGGGACAGAGAGTACAATGAGCAGTTCTTC	CASSAHGDREYNEQFF	TRBV27	TRBD1	few	TRBJ2-1
TGTGCCAGCAGCCACAACCGGGGGATCGATCAGCCCCAGCATTTT	CASSHNRGIDQPQHF	TRBV7-6	-	few	TRBJ1-5
TGTGCCATCAGTGCGGACATGAACACTGAAGCTTTCTTT	CAISADMNTEAFF	TRBV10-3	-	-	TRBJ1-1
TGTGCCAGCAGCAGTAGGCGCGTCCTGAGGAGCTCCTATAATTCACCCCTCCACTTT	CASSSRRVLRSSYNSPLHF	TRBV27	-	-	TRBJ1-6
TGCGCCAGCAGTCGAAGGGAGAAGACCGGGGAGCTGTTTTTT	CASSRREKTGELFF	TRBV5-1	-	-	TRBJ2-2
TGCGCCAGCAGCCAAGTCATCGGGCCCTCAGGAGGCTATGGCTACACCTTC	CASSQVIGPSGGYGYTF	TRBV4-1	-	-	TRBJ1-2
TGTGCCAGCAGCGTTCTAGCGGGGGTTCTGGATACGCAGTATTTT	CASSVLAGVLDTQYF	TRBV9	TRBD2	-	TRBJ2-3
TGTGCCAGTAGTTTACGTCAGGGGAGCGATCAGCCCCAGCATTTT	CASSLRQGSDQPQHF	TRBV19	-	once	TRBJ1-5